This T cell receptor (beta chain) was identified during a study of T-cell memory formation after mild COVID-19. Findings and limits, study-wide: Shrinking CD4+ clones resided mostly in CM and EM, and CD8+ ones in EMRA. Some responding clones appeared in pre-infection memory, suggesting cross-reactive memory joined. Whereas later expanders leaned CD4+, clones contracting day 15 to 85 showed a balanced CD4/CD8 makeup.

CDR3 size: 13 residues. V shed 6 bases, J shed 8 bases, and the junction held 9 bases outside the gene matches. The 5'RACE method, run with constant-segment primers, produced TCR alpha and TCR beta cDNA libraries (carrying sample barcodes and UMIs). TCRdb recomputed calls from the 5' RACE reads with MiXCR, one row per CDR3 protein. The sample has over 120,000 distinct CDR3 sequences; 6% to 6.5% are singletons. To note about this clonotype: Its cognate antigen is unknown.

The rearrangement uses TRBV12-3 or TRBV12-4 and TRBJ1-2, with TRBD1 matching over 7 bases. Sequencing was performed on PBMCs or a T cell subset sorted from them (not recorded which). This clonotype originated in an adult woman who had mild COVID-19 (a few samples of this study predate the infection). Cell type and time point are not known. In DNA, the CDR3 is TGTGCCAGCAGCCCTGGACAGGCGGCCGGCTACACCTTC. As protein: CASSPGQAAGYTF.